The T cell receptor beta chain described here comes from a study of beta chain features in type 1 diabetes. In the study overall: On cell yields, gender and age, patients and healthy donors were similar.

CDR1 MNHNS and CDR2 SASEGT come from the germline V gene. The V segment lost 1 base and the J segment 8 bases; nucleotides outside the gene matches: 10. CDR3 size: 17 residues. The authors sorted CD4+ naive, central memory, regulatory and stem cell-like memory cells via CD45RO/CCR7/CD25/CD127/CD95/CD27. Every sorted population was more than 95% pure. Study-wide points: Reads derived from cDNA could over-represent cells showing high TCR expression. For Type 1 diabetes patients, all four CD4+ subsets carried TCRB CDR3s that were moderately but significantly shorter.

This clone was counted many times. Its antigen is still unknown. Reverse transcription of all isolated RNA meant that expressed TCRB transcripts were sequenced. Only in-frame clones appear in the TCRdb table, and some are missing; sequencing was by immunoSEQ multiplex PCR. The sample holds 150,000 to 200,000 clones; approximately 8% are singletons and the top ten take roughly 0.46%. The genes are TRBV6-1 and TRBJ2-1; 11 nucleotides agree with TRBD2. The sample comprised central memory CD4+ T cells from blood. The origin of this receptor is a young man with type 1 diabetes. The CDR3 spells CASSEEGLAGGWDEQFF. The CDR3 coding sequence is TGTGCCAGCAGTGAAGAGGGGCTAGCGGGAGGATGGGATGAGCAGTTCTTC.